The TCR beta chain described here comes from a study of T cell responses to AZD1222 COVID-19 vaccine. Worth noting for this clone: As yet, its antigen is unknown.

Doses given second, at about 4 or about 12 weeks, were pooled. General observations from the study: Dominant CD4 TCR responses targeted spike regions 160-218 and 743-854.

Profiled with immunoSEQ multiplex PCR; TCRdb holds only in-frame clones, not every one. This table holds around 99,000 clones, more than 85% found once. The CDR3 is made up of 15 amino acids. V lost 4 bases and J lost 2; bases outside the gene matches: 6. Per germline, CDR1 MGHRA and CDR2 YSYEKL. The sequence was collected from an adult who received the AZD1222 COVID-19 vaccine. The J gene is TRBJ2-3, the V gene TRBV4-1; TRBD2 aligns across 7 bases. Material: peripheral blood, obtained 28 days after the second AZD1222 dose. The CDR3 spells CASSPRTSFTDTQYF. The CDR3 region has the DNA TGCGCCAGCAGCCCTCGGACTAGTTTCACAGATACGCAGTATTTT.